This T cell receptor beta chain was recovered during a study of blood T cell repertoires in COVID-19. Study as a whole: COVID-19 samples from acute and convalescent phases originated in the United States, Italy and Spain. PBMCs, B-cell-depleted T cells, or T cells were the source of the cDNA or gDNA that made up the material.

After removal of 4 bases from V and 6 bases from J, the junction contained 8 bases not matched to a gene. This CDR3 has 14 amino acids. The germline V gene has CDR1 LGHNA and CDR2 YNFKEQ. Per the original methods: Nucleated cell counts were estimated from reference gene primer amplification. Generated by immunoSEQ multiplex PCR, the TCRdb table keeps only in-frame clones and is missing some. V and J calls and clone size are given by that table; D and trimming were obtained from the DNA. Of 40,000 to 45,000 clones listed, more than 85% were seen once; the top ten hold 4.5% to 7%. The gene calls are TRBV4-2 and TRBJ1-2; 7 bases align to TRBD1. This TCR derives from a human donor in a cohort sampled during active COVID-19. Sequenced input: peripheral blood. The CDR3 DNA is TGTGCCAGCAGCCGACGACAGGGAAGCGATGGCTACACCTTC. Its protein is CASSRRQGSDGYTF.